This TCR beta chain was retrieved from a study of shared clonotypes between healthy human individuals (TCRdb year 2020). As for the study more broadly: A couple of women and three men aged 18 to 49 years were included in the cohort. For each donor, CD4 naive and CD4 memory were each given three plates, CD8 naive was given two plates, and CD8 memory was given one plate. Between about 0.94 and 8.9 billion PBMCs per donor were obtained by leukapheresis. To estimate repertoire size and how much clonotypes are shared between individuals, the study performed deep sequencing of blood TCR repertoires from roughly five healthy adults. Different laboratories and diverse techniques were used to prepare libraries and sequence TCR repertoires, to increase sequencing depth and limit assay-specific biases.

The study at large found these results: Naive subsets generally had larger estimated clonotype richness than memory subsets did. Based on pairwise subsampling, the degree of clonotype sharing among donors was expected to be affected by sequencing depth. When a few donors were compared, the shared fraction of clonotypes was around 5.1% for naive CD4, 3% to 4% for naive CD8, about 2.4% for memory CD4, and less than 0.45% for memory CD8. Sampling was restricted to blood, and TCR repertoires in tissue are likely to differ from TCR repertoires in blood. Compared with non-shared clonotypes, the clonotypes found in all four sorted-subset donors had higher generation probabilities. Incomplete sequencing was indicated by rarefaction of sorted-subset datasets, despite the large sequencing depth. Because the study included a small number of donors, the genetic and exposure-history diversity represented was limited.

As to this clone: Which antigen it targets is not known. No base-level quality is on record; no much larger clone is a single base apart.

Using the deep immunoSEQ assay, TCR CDR3 regions were amplified from genomic DNA by multiplex PCR. Extracted genomic DNA from each cell subset was spread evenly across all wells of several immunoSEQ 96-well plates, with each plate serving as a replicate. For sorted subsets, roughly 200 ng genomic DNA, equal to 25,000 to 35,000 T cell genomes, was loaded into each replicate PCR. Purified libraries were measured with a Qubit 3.0 fluorometer, size-checked on a Bioanalyzer 2100, and measured again with the KAPA Library Quantification kit. Every immunoSEQ 96-well plate was sequenced on a separate single-read 150-cycle Illumina NextSeq 550 flow cell. As for how the authors treated the data: Because only junctional sequences without quality scores were contained in the immunoSEQ output, filtering matching that applied to full-length reads could not be performed. Sequences were annotated with PyIR, a Python wrapper for IgBLAST v1.9, and V/J genes and CDR3 were assigned using IMGT germline references. Any read was removed if the V/J assignment was weak (E-value above 1e-6), the CDR3 was missing, or the read contained stop codons, out-of-frame junctions, or ambiguous translated residues. V3J clonotypes were defined by identical inferred V gene, J gene, and CDR3 amino acid sequence. The percentage overlap between two repertoires was calculated by dividing the number of shared unique clonotypes by the size of the smaller repertoire. Repertoire richness was assessed with RTK rarefaction, the Chao1 estimator, and Recon v2.1 estimates of unobserved clonotypes. Generation probabilities for all TCRbeta clonotypes obtained by the gDNA method from several donors were computed using OLGA. TCRdb's version of the immuneACCESS table is confined to in-frame rearrangements and falls short of the full clone set. An unresolved V gene accounts for under half of the shortfall where checked; the remainder is of unknown origin. The D gene and trimming were derived from the DNA, and the V and J assignments and clone size from that table. The sample data list about 820,000 clones, and nearly 95% of these were observed just once. The ten most abundant clones make up less than 25% of the sample.

For the CD8 naive samples, CD45RO-negative cells were positively selected for CCR7, yielding a CD45RA+CCR7+ population from which TemRA cells were excluded. Healthy HIV-negative adults with no recently reported acute infections or vaccinations were included as donors. All donors were Caucasian adults living in Nashville, Tennessee, USA. Blood was obtained by leukapheresis, after which PBMCs were separated by Ficoll-Histopaque density gradient centrifugation and cryopreserved in liquid nitrogen vapor phase. Analytical flow cytometry was used to check the purity and quantity of every magnetically sorted T cell population. Each sorted fraction had its genomic DNA isolated and then quantified by UV absorbance on a Nanodrop 2000c. According to the germline V gene (reference sequence), CDR1 reads SEHNR and CDR2 reads FQNEAQ. The CDR3 measures 15 amino acids from cysteine to phenylalanine. This entry keeps only the CDR3 DNA: 45 bases, framed from base 1. V is shortened by 1 base, J by 0 bases, and the region joining them spans 9 bases.

This receptor was obtained from a man under 40 in good health. Sequencing was carried out using naive CD8+ T cells sorted from blood. Interpreted using the paper, the cell subset or site label stands for: CD45RA+CCR7+. Recombination linked TRBV7-9 to TRBJ1-1; the D gene is not confidently resolved. The CDR3 region reads CASSLVGSLNTEAFF. The sequenced DNA: TGTGCCAGCAGCTTAGTGGGAAGCTTGAACACTGAAGCTTTCTTT.